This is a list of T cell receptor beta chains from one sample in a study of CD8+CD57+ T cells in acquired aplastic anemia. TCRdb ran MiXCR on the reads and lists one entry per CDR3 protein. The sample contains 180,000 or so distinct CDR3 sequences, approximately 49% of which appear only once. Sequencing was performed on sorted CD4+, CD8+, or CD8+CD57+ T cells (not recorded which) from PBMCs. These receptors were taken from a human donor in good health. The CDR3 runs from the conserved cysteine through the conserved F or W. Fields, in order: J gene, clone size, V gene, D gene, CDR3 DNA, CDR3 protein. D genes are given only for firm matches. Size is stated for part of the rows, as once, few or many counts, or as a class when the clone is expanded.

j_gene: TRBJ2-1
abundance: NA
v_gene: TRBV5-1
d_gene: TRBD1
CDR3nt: TGCGCCAGCAGCTCCGATGGCTCCGGGACAGGGGCTTACAATGAGCAGTTCTTC
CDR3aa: CASSSDGSGTGAYNEQFF

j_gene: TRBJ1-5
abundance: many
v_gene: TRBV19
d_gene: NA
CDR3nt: TGTGCCAGTAGCCCCCCGACAGTTAGCAATCAGCCCCAGCATTTT
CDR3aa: CASSPPTVSNQPQHF

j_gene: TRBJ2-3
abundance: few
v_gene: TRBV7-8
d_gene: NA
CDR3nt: TGTGCCAGCAGCTTAGCTGCCAGGGTAGATACGCAGTATTTT
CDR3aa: CASSLAARVDTQYF

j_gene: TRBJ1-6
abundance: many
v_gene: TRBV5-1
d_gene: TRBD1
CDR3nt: TGCGCCAGCAGCTCGGGACAGAATAATTCACCCCTCCACTTT
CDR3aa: CASSSGQNNSPLHF

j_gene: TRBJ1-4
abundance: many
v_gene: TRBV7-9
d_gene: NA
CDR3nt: TGTGCCAGCAGCCGGGGGGTTAATGAAAAACTGTTTTTT
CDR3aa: CASSRGVNEKLFF

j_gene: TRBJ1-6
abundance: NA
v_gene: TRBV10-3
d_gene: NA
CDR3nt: TGTGCCATCAGTTACAGGACGGATAATTCACCCCTCCACTTT
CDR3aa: CAISYRTDNSPLHF

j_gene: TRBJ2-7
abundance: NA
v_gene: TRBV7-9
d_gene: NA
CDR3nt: TGTGCCAGCAGCTTAGCGCTTGGGGATCAGTACTTC
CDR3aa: CASSLALGDQYF

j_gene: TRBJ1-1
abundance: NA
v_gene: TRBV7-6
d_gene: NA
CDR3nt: TGTGCCAGCCCGAACAATGAAGCTTTCTTT
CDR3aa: CASPNNEAFF

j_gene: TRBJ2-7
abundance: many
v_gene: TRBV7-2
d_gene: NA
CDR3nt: TGTGCCAGCGGCTGGTCGAGAACCTACGAGCAGTACTTC
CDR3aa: CASGWSRTYEQYF

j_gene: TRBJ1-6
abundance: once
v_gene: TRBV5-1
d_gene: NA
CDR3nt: TGCGCCAGCAGCTGGACTAATTCACCCCTCCACTTT
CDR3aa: CASSWTNSPLHF

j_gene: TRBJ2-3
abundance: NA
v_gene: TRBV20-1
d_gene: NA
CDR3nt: TGCAGTGAACGCAGGAGGACAGATACGCAGTATTTT
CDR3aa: CSERRRTDTQYF

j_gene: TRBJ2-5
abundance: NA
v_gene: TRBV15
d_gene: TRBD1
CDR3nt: TGTGCCACCAGCAGAGGGGACAGGGTGGAGACCCAGTACTTC
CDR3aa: CATSRGDRVETQYF

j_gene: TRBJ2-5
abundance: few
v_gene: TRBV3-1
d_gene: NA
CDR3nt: TGTGCCAGCAGCCAAGACGGGGCGAACTGGCAGGGAGCCAAGACCCAGTACTTC
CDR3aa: CASSQDGANWQGAKTQYF

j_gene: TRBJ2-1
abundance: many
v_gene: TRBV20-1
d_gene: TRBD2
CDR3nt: TGCAGTGCTAGAGATGCTAGCGGGAGGGTTTACAATGAGCAGTTCTTC
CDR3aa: CSARDASGRVYNEQFF

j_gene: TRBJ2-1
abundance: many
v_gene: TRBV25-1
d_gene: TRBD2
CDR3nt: TGTGCCAGCAGTGGGGAGGGCCTCAATGAGCAGTTCTTC
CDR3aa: CASSGEGLNEQFF

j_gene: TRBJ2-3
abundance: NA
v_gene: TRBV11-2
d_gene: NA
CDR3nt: TGTGCCAGCAGCTTGGGCAGGGGAGACACAGATACGCAGTATTTT
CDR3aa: CASSLGRGDTDTQYF

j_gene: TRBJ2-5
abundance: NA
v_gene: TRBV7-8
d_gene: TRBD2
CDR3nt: TGTGCCAGCAGCCCACTAGCGGCCCCCGTAGAGACCCAGTACTTC
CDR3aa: CASSPLAAPVETQYF

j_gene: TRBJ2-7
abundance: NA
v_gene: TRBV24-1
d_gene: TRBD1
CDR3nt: TGTGCTCACCGAGGGACAGGGAGCTCCTACGAGCAGTACTTC
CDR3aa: CAHRGTGSSYEQYF

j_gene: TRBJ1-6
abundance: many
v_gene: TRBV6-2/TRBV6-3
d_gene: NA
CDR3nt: TGTGCCAGCAGTTACCCAACCAGTGGAATCTCCTATAATTCACCCCTCCACTTT
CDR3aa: CASSYPTSGISYNSPLHF

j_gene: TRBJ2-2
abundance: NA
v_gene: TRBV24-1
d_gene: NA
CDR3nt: TGTGCCACCAGTGACAGGGGTACCGGGGAGCTGTTTTTT
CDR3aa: CATSDRGTGELFF

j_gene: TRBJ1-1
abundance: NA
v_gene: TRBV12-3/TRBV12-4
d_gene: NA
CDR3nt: TGTGCCAGCAGTTTCAACAGGCGGCACACTGAAGCTTTCTTT
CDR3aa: CASSFNRRHTEAFF

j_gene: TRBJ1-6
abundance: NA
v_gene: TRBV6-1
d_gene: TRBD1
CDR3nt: TGTGCCAGCAGTGGGGACAGGGGAACCCACTCCCCCCTCCACTTT
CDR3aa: CASSGDRGTHSPLHF

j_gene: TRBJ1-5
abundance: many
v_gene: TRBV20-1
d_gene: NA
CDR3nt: TGCAGTGCTAGCTTGTCACAGAATCAGCCCCAGCATTTT
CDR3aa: CSASLSQNQPQHF

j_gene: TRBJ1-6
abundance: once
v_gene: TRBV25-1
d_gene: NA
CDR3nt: TGTGCCAGCAGCTTTGGGATGGGGGCTGGTAATTCACCCCTCCACTTT
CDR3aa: CASSFGMGAGNSPLHF

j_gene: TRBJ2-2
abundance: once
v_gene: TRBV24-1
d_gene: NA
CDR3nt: TGTGCCACCAGTGATCGACAGGCGCACACCGGGGAGCTGTTTTTT
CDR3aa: CATSDRQAHTGELFF

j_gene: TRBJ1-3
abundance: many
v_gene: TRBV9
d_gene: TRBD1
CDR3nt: TGTGCCAGCAGCCCCACGGACAGGGCGGGCGGAAACACCATATATTTT
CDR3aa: CASSPTDRAGGNTIYF

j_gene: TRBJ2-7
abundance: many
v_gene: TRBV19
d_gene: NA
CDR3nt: TGTGCCAGTAGAGATCGGGGGTACGAGCAGTACTTC
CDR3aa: CASRDRGYEQYF

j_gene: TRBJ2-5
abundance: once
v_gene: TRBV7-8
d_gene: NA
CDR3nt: TGTGCCAGCAGCTTAGGGGTCCAGCTTCAAGAGACCCAGTACTTC
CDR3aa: CASSLGVQLQETQYF